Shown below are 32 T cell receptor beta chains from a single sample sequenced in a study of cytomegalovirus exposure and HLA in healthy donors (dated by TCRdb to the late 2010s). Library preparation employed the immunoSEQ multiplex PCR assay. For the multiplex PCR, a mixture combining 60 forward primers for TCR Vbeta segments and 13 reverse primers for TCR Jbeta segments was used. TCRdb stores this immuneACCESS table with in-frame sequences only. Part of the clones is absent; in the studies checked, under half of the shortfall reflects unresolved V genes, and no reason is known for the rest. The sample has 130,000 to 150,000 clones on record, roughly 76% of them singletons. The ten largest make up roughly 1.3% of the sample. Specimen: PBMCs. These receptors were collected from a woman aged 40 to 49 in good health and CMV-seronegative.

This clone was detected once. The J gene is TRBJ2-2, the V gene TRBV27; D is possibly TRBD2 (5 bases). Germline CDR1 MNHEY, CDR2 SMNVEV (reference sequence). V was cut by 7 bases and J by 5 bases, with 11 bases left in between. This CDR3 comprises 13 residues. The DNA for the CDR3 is TGTGCCAGCATCCGGGGAGAGACCGGGGAGCTGTTTTTT. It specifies CASIRGETGELFF.

The CDR3 loop is CASRDDGGGNTIYF. The CDR3 nucleotides read TGTGCCAGCAGAGATGACGGAGGTGGAAACACCATATATTTT. The chain combines TRBV6-1 with TRBJ1-3; no definite D call. The CDR3 runs 14 residues. Trimming pared 6 bases from V and 3 bases from J, leaving 12 bases between. Germline V gene lookup returns CDR1 MNHNS and CDR2 SASEGT.

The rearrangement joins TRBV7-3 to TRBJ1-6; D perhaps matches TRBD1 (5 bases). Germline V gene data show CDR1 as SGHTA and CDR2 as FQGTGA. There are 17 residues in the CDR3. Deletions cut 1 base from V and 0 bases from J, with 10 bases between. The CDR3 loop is CASSLMGQGSYNSPLHF. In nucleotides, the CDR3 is TGTGCCAGCAGCTTAATGGGGCAGGGCTCCTATAATTCACCCCTCCACTTT.

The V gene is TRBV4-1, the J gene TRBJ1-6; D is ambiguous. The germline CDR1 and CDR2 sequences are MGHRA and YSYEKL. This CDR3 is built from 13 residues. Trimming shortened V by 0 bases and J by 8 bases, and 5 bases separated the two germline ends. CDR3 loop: CASSQDQYSPLHF. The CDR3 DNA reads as TGCGCCAGCAGCCAAGATCAGTATTCACCCCTCCACTTT.

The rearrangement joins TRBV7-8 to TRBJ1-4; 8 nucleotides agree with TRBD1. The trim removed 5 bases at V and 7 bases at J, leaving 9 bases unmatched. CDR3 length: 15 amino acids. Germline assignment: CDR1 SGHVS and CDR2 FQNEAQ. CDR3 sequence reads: CASSDRTGTGEKLFF. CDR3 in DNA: TGTGCCAGCAGCGACAGGACAGGGACGGGTGAAAAACTGTTTTTT.

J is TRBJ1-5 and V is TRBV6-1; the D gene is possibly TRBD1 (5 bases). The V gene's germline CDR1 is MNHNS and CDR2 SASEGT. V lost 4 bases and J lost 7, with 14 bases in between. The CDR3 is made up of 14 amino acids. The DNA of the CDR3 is TGTGCCAGCAGTGCCCAGGGTACTAGCCAGCCCCAGCATTTT. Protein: CASSAQGTSQPQHF.

This CDR3 reads CASSPGTANYGYTF. The CDR3 coding sequence is TGTGCCAGCTCACCAGGGACTGCTAACTATGGCTACACCTTC. The chain combines TRBV18 with TRBJ1-2; possible D gene TRBD1, 5 bases. The CDR3 is made up of 14 amino acids. V was cut by 2 bases and J by 0 bases, with 7 bases left in between. CDR1 KGHSH and CDR2 LQKENI come from the germline V gene.

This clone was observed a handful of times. The CDR3 DNA is TGTGCCGCGGGGGGCCAAGAGACCCAGTACTTC. It translates to CAAGGQETQYF. V usage is TRBV5-4 and J usage is TRBJ2-5; 8 bases match TRBD2. The trim removed 10 bases at V and 1 base at J, leaving 0 bases unmatched. Per germline, CDR1 SGHNT and CDR2 YYREEE (reference sequence). The CDR3 sequence is 11 residues long.

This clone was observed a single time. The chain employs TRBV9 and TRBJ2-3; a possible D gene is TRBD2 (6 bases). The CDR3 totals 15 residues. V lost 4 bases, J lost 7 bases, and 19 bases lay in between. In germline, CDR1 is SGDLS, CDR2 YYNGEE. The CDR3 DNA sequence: TGTGCCAGCAGCACCCAGCACGGGGGACTCAATACGCAGTATTTT. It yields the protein CASSTQHGGLNTQYF.

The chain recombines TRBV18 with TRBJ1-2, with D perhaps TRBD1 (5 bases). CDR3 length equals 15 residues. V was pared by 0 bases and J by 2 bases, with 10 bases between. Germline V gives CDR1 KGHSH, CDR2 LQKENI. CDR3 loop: CASSPPGGSNYGYTF. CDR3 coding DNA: TGTGCCAGCTCACCACCCGGGGGTTCGAACTATGGCTACACCTTC.

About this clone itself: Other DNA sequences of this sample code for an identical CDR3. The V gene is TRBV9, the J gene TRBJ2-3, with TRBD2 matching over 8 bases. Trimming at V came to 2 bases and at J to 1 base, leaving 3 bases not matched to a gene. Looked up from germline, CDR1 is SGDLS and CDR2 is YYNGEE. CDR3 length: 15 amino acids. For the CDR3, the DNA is TGTGCCAGCAGCGTCAGCGGGGGCCGCACAGATACGCAGTATTTT. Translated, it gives CASSVSGGRTDTQYF.

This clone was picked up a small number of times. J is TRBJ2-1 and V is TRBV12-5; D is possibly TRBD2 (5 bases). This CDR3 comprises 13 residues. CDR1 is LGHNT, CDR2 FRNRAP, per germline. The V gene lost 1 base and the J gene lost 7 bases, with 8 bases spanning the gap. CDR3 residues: CASGLGRRNEQFF. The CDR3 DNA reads TGTGCTAGTGGTTTGGGACGGAGGAATGAGCAGTTCTTC.

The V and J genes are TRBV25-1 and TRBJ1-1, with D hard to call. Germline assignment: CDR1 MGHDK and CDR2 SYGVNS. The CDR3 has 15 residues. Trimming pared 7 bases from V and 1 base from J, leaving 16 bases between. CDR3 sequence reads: CASTGLGRGNTEAFF. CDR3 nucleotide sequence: TGTGCCAGCACGGGTCTCGGTCGGGGGAACACTGAAGCTTTCTTT.

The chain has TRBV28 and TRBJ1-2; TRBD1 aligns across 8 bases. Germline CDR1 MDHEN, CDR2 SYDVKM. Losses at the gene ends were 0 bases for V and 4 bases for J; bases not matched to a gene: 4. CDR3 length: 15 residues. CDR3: CASSLWDRASYGYTF. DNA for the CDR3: TGTGCCAGCAGTTTATGGGACAGGGCCTCCTATGGCTACACCTTC.

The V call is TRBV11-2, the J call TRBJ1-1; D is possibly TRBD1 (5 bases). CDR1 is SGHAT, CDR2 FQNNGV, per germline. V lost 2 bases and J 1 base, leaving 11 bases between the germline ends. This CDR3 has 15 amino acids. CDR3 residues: CASSLFRGKNTEAFF. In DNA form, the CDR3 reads TGTGCCAGCAGCTTATTCCGGGGGAAGAACACTGAAGCTTTCTTT.

DNA of the CDR3: TGTGCCAGCATCCCCGGCGGGGAGCAAACCACTGAAGCTTTCTTT. Translation gives CASIPGGEQTTEAFF. The chain carries TRBV28 and TRBJ1-1; D uncertain. The CDR3 length is 15 residues. Per the germline V gene, CDR1 is MDHEN and CDR2 is SYDVKM. V was pared by 7 bases and J by 4 bases, with 19 bases between.

CDR3 coding DNA: TGTGCCACCAGCAGAGATCTCTACAGTTACGAGCAGTACTTC. Translation: CATSRDLYSYEQYF. This chain uses TRBV15 with TRBJ2-7; no firm D call. From germline, CDR1 is LNHNV and CDR2 YYDKDF (reference sequence). Trimming left V 0 bases short and J 4 bases short, with 10 bases between. CDR3 size: 14 residues.

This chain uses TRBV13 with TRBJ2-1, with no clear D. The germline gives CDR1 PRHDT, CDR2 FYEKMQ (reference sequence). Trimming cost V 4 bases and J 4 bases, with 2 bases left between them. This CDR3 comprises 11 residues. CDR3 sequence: CASSSYNEQFF. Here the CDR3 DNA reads TGTGCCAGCAGCTCTTACAATGAGCAGTTCTTC.

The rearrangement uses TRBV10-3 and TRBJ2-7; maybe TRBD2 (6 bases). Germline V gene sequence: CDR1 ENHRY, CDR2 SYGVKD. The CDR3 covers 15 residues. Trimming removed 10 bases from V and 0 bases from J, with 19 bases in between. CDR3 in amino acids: CASTPGGAGSYEQYF. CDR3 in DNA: TGTGCCAGCACTCCAGGAGGGGCTGGCTCCTACGAGCAGTACTTC.

CDR3 residues: CASSLGRGNTEAFF. The CDR3 DNA follows: TGTGCCAGCAGCTTAGGCCGGGGGAACACTGAAGCTTTCTTT. This chain uses TRBV13 with TRBJ1-1; D not resolved. Trimming took off 0 bases at V and 1 base at J, with 6 bases between the two ends. The length of the CDR3 is 14 residues. Germline V gene lookup returns CDR1 PRHDT and CDR2 FYEKMQ (reference sequence).

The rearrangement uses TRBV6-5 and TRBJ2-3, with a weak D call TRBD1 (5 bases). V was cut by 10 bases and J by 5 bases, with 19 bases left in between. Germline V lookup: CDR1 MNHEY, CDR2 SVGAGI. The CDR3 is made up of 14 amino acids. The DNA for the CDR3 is TGTGCCACTAAAATGGGGCCCCTACGAGATACGCAGTATTTT. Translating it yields CATKMGPLRDTQYF.

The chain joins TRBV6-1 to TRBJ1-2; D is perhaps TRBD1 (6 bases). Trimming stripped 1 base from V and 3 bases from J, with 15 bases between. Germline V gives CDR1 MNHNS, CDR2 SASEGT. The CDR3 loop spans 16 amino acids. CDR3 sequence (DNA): TGTGCCAGCAGTGAAGAAGGTTCGAGGGGGTACTATGGCTACACCTTC. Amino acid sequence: CASSEEGSRGYYGYTF.

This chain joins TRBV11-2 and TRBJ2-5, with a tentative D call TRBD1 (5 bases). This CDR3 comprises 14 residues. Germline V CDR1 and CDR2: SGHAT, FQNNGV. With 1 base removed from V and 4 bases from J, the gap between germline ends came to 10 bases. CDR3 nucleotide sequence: TGTGCCAGCAGCTTAGCAGGGTTCCTAGAGACCCAGTACTTC. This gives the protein CASSLAGFLETQYF.

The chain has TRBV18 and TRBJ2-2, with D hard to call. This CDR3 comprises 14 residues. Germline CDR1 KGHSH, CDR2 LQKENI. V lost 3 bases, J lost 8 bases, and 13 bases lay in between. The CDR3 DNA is TGTGCCAGCTCACCCGAACGCAACAGTGGGGAGCTGTTTTTT. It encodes CASSPERNSGELFF.

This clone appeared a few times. CDR3 nucleotides: TGTGCCAGCAGTTTATCCGGGTCGGGTCGAGCTTTCTTT. As protein: CASSLSGSGRAFF. The chain combines TRBV28 with TRBJ1-1; the D is unclear. Germline CDR1 and CDR2: MDHEN and SYDVKM. V was pared by 1 base and J by 10 bases, with 13 bases between. This CDR3 is built from 13 residues.

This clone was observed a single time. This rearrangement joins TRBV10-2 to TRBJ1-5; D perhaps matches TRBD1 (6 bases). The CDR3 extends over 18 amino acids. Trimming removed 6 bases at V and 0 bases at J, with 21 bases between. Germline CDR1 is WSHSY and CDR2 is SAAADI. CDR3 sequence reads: CASRDGTSVGHSNQPQHF. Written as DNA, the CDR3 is TGCGCCAGCAGAGATGGGACATCAGTCGGGCATAGCAATCAGCCCCAGCATTTT.

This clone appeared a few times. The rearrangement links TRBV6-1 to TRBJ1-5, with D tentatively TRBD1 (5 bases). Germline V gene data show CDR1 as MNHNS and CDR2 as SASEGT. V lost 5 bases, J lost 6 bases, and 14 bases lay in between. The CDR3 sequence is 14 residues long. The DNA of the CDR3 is TGTGCCAGCAGTCTACAGGTTCACGGTCAGCCCCAGCATTTT. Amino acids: CASSLQVHGQPQHF.

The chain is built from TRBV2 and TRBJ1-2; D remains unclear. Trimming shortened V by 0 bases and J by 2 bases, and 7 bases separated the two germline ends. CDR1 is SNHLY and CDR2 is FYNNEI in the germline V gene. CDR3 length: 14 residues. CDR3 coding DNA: TGTGCCAGCAGTGAAGCTTCGAGGAACTATGGCTACACCTTC. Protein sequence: CASSEASRNYGYTF.

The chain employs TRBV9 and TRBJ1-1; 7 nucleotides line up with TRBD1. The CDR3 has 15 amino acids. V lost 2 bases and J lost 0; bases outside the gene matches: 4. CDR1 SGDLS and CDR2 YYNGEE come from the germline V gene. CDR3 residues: CASSVPTGLNTEAFF. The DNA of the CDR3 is TGTGCCAGCAGCGTCCCGACAGGGTTGAACACTGAAGCTTTCTTT.

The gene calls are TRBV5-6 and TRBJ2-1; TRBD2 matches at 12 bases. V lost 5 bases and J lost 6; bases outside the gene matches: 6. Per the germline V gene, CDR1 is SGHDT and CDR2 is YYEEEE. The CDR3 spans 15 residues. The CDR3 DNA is TGTGCCAGCAGGAGGCCGGGACTAGCGGGCAATGAGCAGTTCTTC. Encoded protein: CASRRPGLAGNEQFF.

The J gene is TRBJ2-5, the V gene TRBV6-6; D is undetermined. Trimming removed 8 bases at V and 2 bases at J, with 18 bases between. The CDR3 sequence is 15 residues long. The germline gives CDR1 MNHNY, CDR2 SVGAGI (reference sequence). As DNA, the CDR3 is TGTGCCAGCCTCGCGTTAGGTCTAGAACAAGAGACCCAGTACTTC. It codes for CASLALGLEQETQYF.

CDR3 amino acids: CASSSSQGGVRGQPQHF. CDR3 coding DNA: TGTGCCAGCAGTTCGTCCCAGGGGGGCGTACGTGGTCAGCCCCAGCATTTT. The rearrangement links TRBV28 to TRBJ1-5; 7 nucleotides align to TRBD1. Germline lookup yields CDR1 MDHEN and CDR2 SYDVKM. V lost 4 bases to trimming and J lost 6 bases; unmatched junction nucleotides: 15. The CDR3 contains 17 residues.